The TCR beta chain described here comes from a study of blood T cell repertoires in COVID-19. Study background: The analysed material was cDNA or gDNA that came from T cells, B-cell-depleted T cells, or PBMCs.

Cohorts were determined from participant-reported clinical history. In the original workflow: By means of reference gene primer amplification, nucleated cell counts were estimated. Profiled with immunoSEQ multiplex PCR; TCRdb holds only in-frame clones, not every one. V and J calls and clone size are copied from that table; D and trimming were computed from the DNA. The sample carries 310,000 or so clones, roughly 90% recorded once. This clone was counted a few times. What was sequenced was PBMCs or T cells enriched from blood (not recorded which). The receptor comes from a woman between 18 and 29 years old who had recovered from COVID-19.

This CDR3 reads CASSRLAGGRYEQYF. CDR3 bases: TGCGCCAGCAGCCGCTTGGCGGGGGGCAGGTACGAGCAGTACTTC. This chain links TRBV4-1 with TRBJ2-7; 8 positions agree with TRBD2. Trimming took 4 bases from V and 4 from J; bases not matched to a gene: 9. The CDR3 totals 15 residues. Germline CDR1 reads MGHRA; CDR2 reads YSYEKL.